Listed below are T cell receptor beta chains from one sample, sequenced in a study of blood T cell repertoires in COVID-19. Sequenced by immunoSEQ multiplex PCR; TCRdb stores in-frame clones only, minus some. Seen here are 240,000 or so clones, around 89% observed once, and the top ten hold 8.8%. Sample: PBMCs or T cells enriched from blood (not recorded which). All receptors derive from a man aged 35-49 years who had recovered from COVID-19. Both conserved end residues are part of each CDR3. A D gene is named only where the DNA matches it firmly. The size field is filled for only some rows; it gives once, few, many or a size class.

j_call,d_call,cdr3_length,v_call,clone_size,cdr3_aa,cdr3_nt
TRBJ1-1,NA,15,TRBV11-3,NA,CASSLDLWAQPEAFF,TGTGCCAGCAGCTTAGATCTGTGGGCCCAGCCTGAAGCTTTCTTT
TRBJ2-3,TRBD1,15,TRBV5-1,NA,CASSLGDRVTDTQYF,TGCGCCAGCAGCTTGGGGGACAGGGTCACAGATACGCAGTATTTT
TRBJ2-3,NA,13,TRBV19,once,CASSILQGDTQYF,TGTGCCAGTAGTATTCTACAGGGCGATACGCAGTATTTT
TRBJ2-1,NA,15,TRBV3-1/TRBV3-2,NA,CASSQFLSSHNEQFF,TGTGCCAGCAGCCAATTTCTTTCGAGTCACAATGAGCAGTTCTTC
TRBJ1-2,NA,16,TRBV19,few,CASSLQRPPQNYGYTF,TGTGCCAGTAGTCTCCAAAGGCCCCCACAGAACTATGGCTACACCTTC
TRBJ2-7,NA,12,TRBV27,NA,CASSTTGGEQYF,TGTGCCAGCAGTACGACAGGTGGGGAGCAGTACTTC
TRBJ1-1,NA,15,TRBV28,NA,CASSPPGGLNTEAFF,TGTGCCAGCAGTCCGCCGGGGGGGCTGAACACTGAAGCTTTCTTT
TRBJ2-6,TRBD2,18,TRBV7-9,NA,CASSPTSGRLNGANVLTF,TGTGCCAGCAGCCCAACTAGCGGGAGATTGAATGGGGCCAACGTCCTGACTTTC
TRBJ2-2,TRBD2,16,TRBV2,NA,CASRRTSGTNTGELFF,TGTGCCAGCAGGAGGACTAGCGGGACGAACACCGGGGAGCTGTTTTTT
TRBJ1-1,NA,14,TRBV28,NA,CASSSPTGFTEAFF,TGTGCCAGCAGTTCCCCTACAGGTTTTACTGAAGCTTTCTTT
TRBJ2-1,TRBD1,15,TRBV7-3,few,CASSDRDRAYNEQFF,TGTGCCAGCAGCGACCGGGACAGGGCTTACAATGAGCAGTTCTTC
TRBJ1-1,TRBD1,13,TRBV29-1,NA,CSVSDRGAAEAFF,TGCAGCGTCTCGGACAGGGGGGCGGCTGAAGCTTTCTTT
TRBJ1-6,TRBD1,18,TRBV5-6,NA,CASSLGLTGSSYNSPLHF,TGTGCCAGCAGCTTAGGGCTGACAGGGAGCTCCTATAATTCACCCCTCCACTTT
TRBJ2-5,NA,11,TRBV5-1,NA,CASSLGGLKYF,TGCGCCAGCAGCTTGGGAGGTTTGAAGTACTTC
TRBJ2-7,NA,15,TRBV11-2,NA,CASSLEGGLAYEQYF,TGTGCCAGCAGCCTAGAGGGCGGGTTGGCCTACGAGCAGTACTTC
TRBJ1-1,TRBD1,13,TRBV18,NA,CASSIDRVSEAFF,TGTGCCAGCTCCATAGACAGGGTCTCTGAAGCTTTCTTT
TRBJ2-7,TRBD1,13,TRBV30,few,CAQSGQGFREQYF,TGTGCCCAATCGGGACAGGGGTTTCGAGAGCAGTACTTC
TRBJ1-3,NA,15,TRBV11-3,NA,CASSLDRTAGNTIYF,TGTGCCAGCAGCTTAGATCGAACGGCTGGAAACACCATATATTTT
TRBJ2-1,NA,15,TRBV4-3,NA,CASSQDGTGKVEQFF,TGCGCCAGCAGCCAAGATGGAACAGGAAAGGTTGAGCAGTTCTTC
TRBJ2-1,TRBD2,15,TRBV7-8,NA,CASSLNSGGNNEQFF,TGTGCCAGCAGCTTAAACAGCGGGGGGAACAATGAGCAGTTCTTC
TRBJ1-2,TRBD1,13,TRBV2,NA,CARGDRAVYGYTF,TGTGCCAGAGGGGACAGGGCGGTTTATGGCTACACCTTC
TRBJ1-1,NA,14,TRBV7-8,few,CASSLEMRDTEAFF,TGTGCCAGCAGCTTAGAAATGCGGGACACTGAAGCTTTCTTT
TRBJ2-2,NA,20,TRBV23-1,NA,CASSQARLKRVKPNTGELFF,TGCGCCAGCAGTCAAGCGAGGCTGAAGCGGGTAAAGCCGAACACCGGGGAGCTGTTTTTT
TRBJ2-1,TRBD2,14,TRBV27,NA,CASSDGRPYNEQFF,TGTGCCAGCAGTGACGGGAGGCCCTACAATGAGCAGTTCTTC
TRBJ1-5,NA,13,TRBV6-5,NA,CASSYSLNQPQHF,TGTGCCAGCAGTTACAGCCTTAATCAGCCCCAGCATTTT
TRBJ1-4,NA,14,TRBV6-5,once,CASSYSRGSEKLFF,TGTGCCAGCAGTTACTCTAGAGGCAGTGAAAAACTGTTTTTT
TRBJ2-1,TRBD1,16,TRBV5-1,NA,CASRNDRGTSYNEQFF,TGCGCCAGCAGAAACGACAGGGGGACCTCTTACAATGAGCAGTTCTTC
TRBJ2-3,NA,16,TRBV24-1,once,CATSDRDSLGTDTQYF,TGTGCCACCAGTGACCGCGACAGTTTGGGGACAGATACGCAGTATTTT
TRBJ2-7,TRBD1,12,TRBV10-1,NA,CASSEGQGEQYF,TGCGCCAGCAGTGAAGGACAGGGCGAGCAGTACTTC
TRBJ1-2,NA,12,TRBV29-1,NA,CSVTRADYGYTF,TGCAGCGTCACCAGGGCTGACTATGGCTACACCTTC
TRBJ2-2,TRBD2,16,TRBV28,NA,CASSLRLAANTGELFF,TGTGCCAGCAGTTTAAGACTAGCGGCGAACACCGGGGAGCTGTTTTTT